What follows is one T cell receptor beta chain and its context. What antigen it recognizes has not been identified. Nothing much larger sits one base from this clone, and base qualities are not available. TCRbeta CDR3 regions were amplified from genomic DNA using the immunoSEQ Assay, a bias-controlled multiplex PCR. The study's own analysis went as follows. The number of nucleated cells in each sample was estimated by amplification of reference gene primers within the assay. To quantify the absolute abundance of each unique TCRbeta CDR3 rearrangement, sequence reads were collapsed and filtered. For each sample, productive Simpson clonality was calculated as the square root of Simpson's diversity index across productive rearrangements. TCRdb retrieved this table from immuneACCESS and kept in-frame rearrangements only. Not all clones are present; in checked studies, unresolved V genes account for under half, and no reason is known for the remainder. Clone size and the V and J calls come from that table; the DNA yielded D and trimming. This sample is represented by 150,000 to 250,000 clones; about four fifths of them were singletons. The top ten hold 6.5% to 9.5% of the sample.

Participants in the prospective study were enrolled through a virtual design, were aged roughly 18 to 90 years, and lived in roughly 25 United States geographic areas. To assign participants to cohorts, the prospective study relied on clinical history that participants themselves reported in a screening survey and a study questionnaire. ImmuneRACE Cohort 3 recovered participants were defined by two consecutive negative NP/OP PCR tests, healthcare professional clearance, or symptom resolution. Mobile phlebotomists in the prospective study collected whole blood, serum and a nasopharyngeal or oropharyngeal swab from every participant. Participants in the prospective study had the option to provide additional blood draws and questionnaires over a 2-month period. Before DNA extraction, prospective study blood samples were shipped either frozen or at room temperature. The sample is drawn from a study of blood T cell repertoires in COVID-19 (dated by TCRdb to the early 2020s). Looking at the study overall: Collaborator samples came from the United States, Italy and Spain and covered acute and convalescent phases of COVID-19. Deeply sampled blood TCRbeta repertoires from subjects exposed to, actively infected with, or recovered from COVID-19 were included in the dataset. Samples were obtained from the ongoing ImmuneRACE study (first 160 participants) and from about 1,300 subjects provided by 6 global collaborators. The repertoires were made available in a free public database intended to serve as a resource for research on the immune response to SARS-CoV-2. A de-identified subject ID, COVID-19 status, age in years and sex were almost always included in the sample metadata. The material from the prospective study consisted of cDNA or gDNA derived from T cells, B-cell-depleted T cells, or PBMCs. Where available, HLA class I and class II types were taken from metadata supplied by the sample provider and were not determined by assay-based typing. General conclusions and limits of the study: How much clinical and demographic metadata was included differed by source and by participant, and the metadata was provided uncurated.

V is shortened by 0 bases, J by 3 bases, and the region joining them spans 18 bases. Including the terminal cysteine and phenylalanine, the CDR3 comprises 17 residues. CDR3 DNA only is kept here, 51 bases in frame from base 1. The germline V gene yields SGHRS for CDR1 and YFSETQ for CDR2. Sequenced material: PBMCs or T cells enriched from blood (not recorded which). This receptor chain uses TRBV5-1 and TRBJ1-1, with TRBD1 tentatively as D gene (5 bases match). This receptor was obtained from a middle-aged man who had recovered from COVID-19. The encoded CDR3 is CASSLGPSGRTDTEAFF. The bases are TGCGCCAGCAGCTTGGGACCCTCAGGGCGTACGGACACTGAAGCTTTCTTT.